Listed here are 27 T cell receptor beta chains from one sample, sequenced in a study of blood T cell repertoires in COVID-19. This table comes from immunoSEQ multiplex PCR, and its TCRdb copy is limited to in-frame clones, with some not included. Of 300,000 to 350,000 clones in the sample, about 85% were seen once. The sequencing input was peripheral blood. The receptors derive from a man aged 18 to 30 with active or convalescent COVID-19.

The chain is built from TRBV7-9 and TRBJ1-1, with a possible D match to TRBD1 (5 bases). In germline, CDR1 is SEHNR, CDR2 FQNEAQ (reference sequence). CDR3 size: 16 residues. Deletions cut 4 bases from V and 4 bases from J, with 19 bases between. CDR3 sequence reads: CASSSALSLRGTEAFF. CDR3 in DNA: TGTGCCAGCAGCTCCGCCTTGAGCCTTAGGGGCACTGAAGCTTTCTTT.

The gene calls are TRBV25-1 and TRBJ2-3; TRBD1 matches at 7 bases. CDR3 length: 13 amino acids. Germline CDR1 reads MGHDK; CDR2 reads SYGVNS. The V segment lost 8 bases and the J segment 4 bases; nucleotides outside the gene matches: 6. The CDR3 sequence: CASGPDRADTQYF. The DNA for the CDR3 is TGTGCCAGCGGCCCCGACAGGGCAGATACGCAGTATTTT.

The V call is TRBV7-6, the J call TRBJ2-3; TRBD2 matches at 8 bases. CDR1 SGHVS and CDR2 FNYEAQ come from the germline V gene. This CDR3 comprises 16 residues. The ends lost 1 base at V and 4 bases at J; junction bases unmatched: 7. CDR3 DNA: TGTGCCAGCAGCTTAGGTTGGGAGCGGGGGCCAGATACGCAGTATTTT. Translation: CASSLGWERGPDTQYF.

The chain uses TRBV5-4 and TRBJ2-5; tentatively, D is TRBD2 (5 bases). The V and J ends lost 3 bases and 5 bases respectively, with 14 bases between them. The CDR3 contains 14 residues. Germline lookup yields CDR1 SGHNT and CDR2 YYREEE (reference sequence). The CDR3 nucleotides read TGTGCCAGCAGCTCAACTAGTCTCCAGGAGACCCAGTACTTC. Translating gives CASSSTSLQETQYF.

The rearrangement links TRBV28 to TRBJ1-6; D might be TRBD1 (5 bases). The CDR3 consists of 16 residues. V lost 1 base, J lost 7 bases, and 14 bases lay in between. The germline V gene encodes CDR1 MDHEN and CDR2 SYDVKM. DNA for the CDR3: TGTGCCAGCAGTTTATATGGGTCAGGGAAGAATTCACCCCTCCACTTT. Translating gives CASSLYGSGKNSPLHF.

This chain joins TRBV3-1 (or the pseudogene TRBV3-2) and TRBJ2-1; TRBD2 matches 8 bases. CDR1 LGHDT and CDR2 YNNKEL come from the germline V gene (reference sequence). The CDR3 consists of 15 residues. V lost 2 bases to trimming and J lost 7 bases; unmatched junction nucleotides: 7. The CDR3 loop is CASSQYRGRRNEQFF. The CDR3, as DNA: TGTGCCAGCAGCCAATACCGCGGGAGGAGGAATGAGCAGTTCTTC.

A remark on this clone: One end of the junction does not line up with germline, which may come from a read error. The V call is TRBV19, the J call TRBJ2-1; TRBD2 agrees at 8 bases. Germline assignment: CDR1 LNHDA and CDR2 SQIVND (reference sequence). The CDR3 sequence is 14 residues long. CDR3 sequence (DNA): TGTGCCACTAGTGGGACTAGTAAGTACAATGAGCAGTTCTTC. Protein product: CATSGTSKYNEQFF.

V usage is TRBV5-1 and J usage is TRBJ1-3, with D possibly being TRBD1 (5 bases). Germline loops: CDR1 SGHRS, CDR2 YFSETQ. Trimming cost V 4 bases and J 3 bases, with 14 bases left between them. This CDR3 spans 15 amino acids. The CDR3: CASSGGGAGGNTIYF. The CDR3 DNA reads TGCGCCAGCAGCGGAGGAGGGGCAGGTGGAAACACCATATATTTT.

This clone was found a few times. This chain uses TRBV19 with TRBJ1-3; D remains ambiguous. The CDR3 loop spans 15 amino acids. V was pared by 7 bases and J by 0 bases, with 13 bases between. Germline V gene sequence: CDR1 LNHDA, CDR2 SQIVND (reference sequence). CDR3 amino acids: CASTPGLISGNTIYF. Written as DNA, the CDR3 is TGTGCCAGTACCCCTGGCCTGATCTCTGGAAACACCATATATTTT. The full variable domain, completed using reference TRBV19 and TRBJ1-3, is DGGITQSPKYLFRKEGQNVTLSCEQNLNHDAMYWYRQDPGQGLRLIYYSQIVNDFQKGDIAEGYSVSREKKESFPLTVTSAQKNPTAFYLCASTPGLISGNTIYFGEGSWLTVV.

As for this clone: One junction end does not reproduce the germline sequence, and a read error may be involved. The genes are TRBV7-9 and TRBJ2-1; TRBD1 agrees at 7 bases. The CDR3 covers 17 residues. From germline, CDR1 is SEHNR and CDR2 FQNEAQ (reference sequence). The CDR3 bases are TGTGCCAGCAGCTTAGAGTATATAAGACAGGGCCACAATGAGCGGTTCTTC. Translation gives CASSLEYIRQGHNERFF.

The chain uses TRBV7-2 and TRBJ2-3; 12 nucleotides align to TRBD2. This CDR3 has 17 amino acids. Germline loops: CDR1 SGHTA, CDR2 FQGNSA. Trimming removed 1 base from V and 2 bases from J; junction bases left unmatched: 4. The CDR3 DNA follows: TGTGCCAGCAGCTTAGGTCTAGCGGGAGGGGTCACAGATACGCAGTATTTT. This encodes CASSLGLAGGVTDTQYF.

V usage is TRBV5-6 and J usage is TRBJ2-7, with a weak D call TRBD2 (5 bases). Germline V gene lookup returns CDR1 SGHDT and CDR2 YYEEEE. The CDR3 is 14 amino acids. Trimming pared 4 bases from V and 0 bases from J, leaving 11 bases between. The CDR3 DNA sequence: TGTGCCAGCAGCCTAGGACTGGGCTCCTACGAGCAGTACTTC. Its translation is CASSLGLGSYEQYF.

This chain connects TRBV7-9 to TRBJ1-1; TRBD1 agrees at 10 bases. Trimming cost V 5 bases and J 4 bases; bases outside gene matches: 4. The CDR3 totals 14 residues. Germline V lookup: CDR1 SEHNR, CDR2 FQNEAQ (reference sequence). CDR3 loop: CASSPDRGPTEAFF. CDR3 coding DNA: TGTGCCAGCAGCCCAGACAGGGGGCCCACTGAAGCTTTCTTT.

The chain couples TRBV7-2 to TRBJ2-7; possible D gene TRBD2, 5 bases. This CDR3 contains 13 residues. Trimming removed 3 bases at V and 2 bases at J, with 8 bases between. Germline V gene data show CDR1 as SGHTA and CDR2 as FQGNSA. The CDR3: CASSFSVTYEQYF. CDR3 in DNA: TGTGCCAGCAGCTTTAGCGTAACCTACGAGCAGTACTTC.

J is TRBJ2-1 and V is TRBV24-1; possible D gene TRBD2, 5 bases. Between the trimmed V and J ends, which lost 6 bases and 2 bases, there was a span of 10 bases. Germline V CDR1 and CDR2: KGHDR, SFDVKD. There are 14 residues in the CDR3. The CDR3 loop reads CATSKGSTYNEQFF. CDR3 nucleotides: TGTGCCACCAGTAAAGGGAGTACCTACAATGAGCAGTTCTTC.

This sequence joins TRBV18 and TRBJ2-1, with TRBD1 matching 8 bases. CDR1 is KGHSH and CDR2 is LQKENI in the germline V gene. Trimming at V came to 2 bases and at J to 4 bases, leaving 7 bases not matched to a gene. The CDR3 sequence is 16 residues long. The CDR3, as DNA: TGTGCCAGCTCACCATTGTTCGGGACAGGATACAATGAGCAGTTCTTC. It is translated as CASSPLFGTGYNEQFF.

The chain recombines TRBV10-3 with TRBJ1-4, with a possible D match to TRBD1 (5 bases). V was pared by 6 bases and J by 2 bases, with 13 bases between. CDR3 length equals 15 residues. CDR1 ENHRY and CDR2 SYGVKD come from the germline V gene. CDR3 sequence (DNA): TGTGCCATCAGGGGGGGATTGGGTACTAATGAAAAACTGTTTTTT. Translated, it gives CAIRGGLGTNEKLFF.

The V and J genes are TRBV6-5 and TRBJ1-2; 7 bases map to TRBD1. The CDR3 is made up of 15 amino acids. CDR1 and CDR2 from the germline V gene are MNHEY and SVGAGI. Germline trimming cut 8 bases from V and 7 bases from J; bases unmatched to any gene: 16. The CDR3 region is CASEEGATRGGGYTF. The CDR3 DNA reads as TGTGCCAGCGAAGAGGGGGCTACTAGAGGAGGTGGCTACACCTTC.

CDR3 residues: CASSNNRDGYTF. In DNA, the CDR3 is TGTGCCAGCAGTAATAACAGGGATGGCTACACCTTC. The genes are TRBV9 and TRBJ1-2, with a possible D match to TRBD1 (6 bases). Deletions cut 5 bases from V and 6 bases from J, with 11 bases between. CDR1 SGDLS and CDR2 YYNGEE come from the germline V gene. The CDR3 length is 12 residues.

This sequence joins TRBV11-2 and TRBJ2-7; D is perhaps TRBD2 (5 bases). There are 16 residues in the CDR3. Between the trimmed V and J ends, which lost 5 bases and 0 bases, there was a span of 17 bases. Germline V CDR1 and CDR2: SGHAT, FQNNGV. The chain's CDR3 is CASSQPSASPSYEQYF. The CDR3 DNA reads TGTGCCAGCAGCCAACCCTCGGCTAGCCCCTCCTACGAGCAGTACTTC.

V usage is TRBV19 and J usage is TRBJ2-7, with D perhaps matching TRBD1 (5 bases). CDR3 length: 14 amino acids. Germline values: CDR1 LNHDA, CDR2 SQIVND (reference sequence). V was clipped by 2 bases and J by 0 bases, with 8 bases between them. This CDR3 is CASSIQGSSYEQYF. CDR3 nucleotide sequence: TGTGCCAGTAGTATACAGGGCAGCTCCTACGAGCAGTACTTC.

In its sample, this clone was seen once. V gene TRBV1 combines with J gene TRBJ2-1; the table's D call TRBD2 went unverified against the DNA. TRBV1 is marked as a pseudogene. The CDR3 extends over 16 amino acids. CDR3: CTSSRSGGHSYNEQFF. In DNA form, the CDR3 reads TGCACCAGCAGCCGCAGCGGGGGGCACTCCTACAATGAGCAGTTCTTC.

The chain couples TRBV14 to TRBJ2-5, with 12 bases aligning to TRBD2. Germline assignment: CDR1 SGHDN and CDR2 FVKESK. Unmatched junction bases numbered 7, after V lost 4 bases and J lost 4 bases. There are 16 residues in the CDR3. CDR3 sequence: CASSLDRLAGVETQYF. In nucleotides, the CDR3 is TGTGCCAGCAGCCTGGATCGACTAGCGGGAGTAGAGACCCAGTACTTC.

This clone was observed a single time. This chain uses TRBV2 with TRBJ1-2, with 7 positions matching TRBD1. Trimming took 9 bases from V and 7 from J; bases not matched to a gene: 2. The CDR3 extends over 10 amino acids. From germline, CDR1 is SNHLY and CDR2 FYNNEI. CDR3 DNA: TGTGCCAGGACAGGGCCTGGCTACACCTTC. Its translation is CARTGPGYTF.

The chain has TRBV28 and TRBJ2-5; D may be TRBD2 (5 bases). CDR3 length equals 17 residues. V was trimmed by 6 bases and J by 5 bases, leaving 25 bases between them. Germline-derived CDR1 and CDR2 are MDHEN and SYDVKM. The CDR3 DNA is TGTGCCAGCAGCCCGGGCCAAGGTCCTATTCCGGGGGAGACCCAGTACTTC. Translation gives CASSPGQGPIPGETQYF.

The chain has TRBV5-1 and TRBJ1-1; perhaps TRBD1 as D (5 bases). The CDR3 is made up of 15 amino acids. V shed 4 bases and J shed 0 bases, with 13 bases lying between them. Germline V gives CDR1 SGHRS, CDR2 YFSETQ. CDR3 sequence: CASSLLGEMNTEAFF. The DNA for the CDR3 is TGCGCCAGCAGCCTGTTAGGGGAAATGAACACTGAAGCTTTCTTT.

The rearrangement joins TRBV19 to TRBJ2-7, with TRBD1 matching over 10 bases. The length of the CDR3 is 19 residues. Germline V CDR1 and CDR2: LNHDA, SQIVND (reference sequence). V dropped 0 bases and J dropped 3; count of bases not matched to a gene: 14. This CDR3 reads CASSIDLIWSGTGDYEQYF. For the CDR3, the DNA is TGTGCCAGTAGTATAGATCTAATCTGGAGCGGGACAGGGGACTACGAGCAGTACTTC.